Listed below are T cell receptor beta chains from one sample, sequenced in a study of cytomegalovirus exposure and HLA in healthy donors. Profiling relied on immunoSEQ multiplex PCR, and the TCRdb table lists in-frame clones only, not all of them. The sample consists of 200,000 or so clones, 84% of them appearing once. Sequenced material: PBMCs. The receptors here all came from a boy between 10 and 17 years old in good health and CMV-seronegative. The CDR3 runs from the conserved cysteine through the conserved F or W. A D gene is named only where the DNA matches it firmly. Clone size is not always given. Where it is, it says once, few, many or a class for expanded clones.

>NA|TRBV19|TRBJ1-5|NA
TGTGCCAGTATGGAAGGGGAGGTTTGGCCCCAGCATTTT
CASMEGEVWPQHF
>TRBD1|TRBV5-6|TRBJ1-5|NA
TGTGCCAGCAGCTGGAGGACAGGGAGGGCCAATCAGCCCCAGCATTTT
CASSWRTGRANQPQHF
>NA|TRBV7-9|TRBJ1-1|NA
TGTGCCAGCAGCTTGCTGTTAGACACTGAAGCTTTCTTT
CASSLLLDTEAFF
>NA|TRBV19|TRBJ2-1|NA
TGTGCCAGTAGCACACGACTAGTAGGTTCCTACAATGAGCAGTTCTTC
CASSTRLVGSYNEQFF
>NA|TRBV6-5|TRBJ2-3|NA
TGTGCCAGCAGCCCTAGCCCTAGCACAGATACGCAGTATTTT
CASSPSPSTDTQYF
>NA|TRBV10-1|TRBJ2-2|NA
TGCGCCACCAGAGGGGACACGAACACCGGGGAGCTGTTTTTT
CATRGDTNTGELFF
>NA|TRBV29-1|TRBJ1-3|NA
TGCAGCGCCGCGAACTCTGGAAACACCATATATTTT
CSAANSGNTIYF
>TRBD2|TRBV5-1|TRBJ2-3|NA
TGCGCCAGCAGCTTCGTGACTAGCGGGAGGGCCTCAGATACGCAGTATTTT
CASSFVTSGRASDTQYF
>NA|TRBV5-4|TRBJ1-3|NA
TGTGCCAGCAGCTTGTCCCCTTCGGCGGCTGGAAACACCATATATTTT
CASSLSPSAAGNTIYF
>TRBD1|TRBV10-3|TRBJ2-5|NA
TGTGCCATCAGTGGGGGACAGGTCCAGAATGTGACCCAGTACTTC
CAISGGQVQNVTQYF
>NA|TRBV7-2|TRBJ2-7|NA
TGTGCCAGCAGCAGAAGCCCGTCGCGGGAGCAGTACTTC
CASSRSPSREQYF
>TRBD2|TRBV11-2|TRBJ2-1|NA
TGTGCCAGCAGCTTAGTACTAGCGGTTGCGAATGAGCAGTTCTTC
CASSLVLAVANEQFF
>NA|TRBV12-5|TRBJ2-2|NA
TGTGCTAGCACCAGCGGCAGGGAGCTGTTTTTT
CASTSGRELFF
>TRBD2|TRBV7-9|TRBJ2-3|NA
TGTTCCAGCAGGGATAGCGGGAATACGCAGTATTTT
CSSRDSGNTQYF
>NA|TRBV6-5|TRBJ2-1|NA
TGTGCCAGCGCAGGGCAGGTTCTTGATGAGCAGTTCTTC
CASAGQVLDEQFF
>NA|TRBV12-5|TRBJ2-7|NA
TGTGCTAGTGGCTCACGACTACTAGCTTCCCGCTCCTACGAGCAGTACTTC
CASGSRLLASRSYEQYF
>NA|TRBV5-1|TRBJ1-2|once
TGCGCCAGCAGGTCCTACACGGAGTATGGCTACACCTTC
CASRSYTEYGYTF
>TRBD1|TRBV29-1|TRBJ2-1|few
TGCAGCGTTGTCCAGGGGGTCGATGAGCAGTTCTTC
CSVVQGVDEQFF
>NA|TRBV11-2|TRBJ1-1|NA
TGTGCCAGCAGCTTAGCTTCCCAGCGGACGAGCACTGAAGCTTTCTTT
CASSLASQRTSTEAFF
>NA|TRBV2|TRBJ2-1|NA
TGTGCCAGCAGTGGTCAGGGCTACAATGAGCAGTTCTTC
CASSGQGYNEQFF
>NA|TRBV18|TRBJ2-1|NA
TGTGCCAGCTCACCTCAAGGGGGGGCCACATTTGTGCCCTACAATGAGCAGTTCTTC
CASSPQGGATFVPYNEQFF
>TRBD1|TRBV5-6|TRBJ1-3|few
TGTGCCAGCAGCCCTAGACAGGGGGAATCTGGAAACACCATATATTTT
CASSPRQGESGNTIYF
>TRBD1|TRBV28|TRBJ1-5|NA
TGTGCCAGCAGGAAACAGGGGATGGTTAGTCAGCCCCAGCATTTT
CASRKQGMVSQPQHF
>TRBD1|TRBV5-8|TRBJ1-4|NA
TGTGCCAGCAGCTTGGAGGGTAGGGGGACAGATAATGAAAAACTGTTTTTT
CASSLEGRGTDNEKLFF
>TRBD2|TRBV19|TRBJ2-2|NA
TGTGCCAGTAGTTTGGAGGCGGGAGGATCCAACACCGGGGAGCTGTTTTTT
CASSLEAGGSNTGELFF